This T cell receptor (beta chain) was identified in a study of spatial heterogeneity in lung cancer. Looking at the study overall: Beta-chain sequences consistently outnumbered alpha-chain sequences in detection.

Germline V gene sequence: CDR1 LNHDA, CDR2 SQIVND (reference sequence). V dropped 11 bases and J dropped 4; count of bases not matched to a gene: 6. The CDR3 contains 13 residues. The sample's time point: sample taken at primary tumor resection. Sequencing of whole RNA from tumor, nontumor lung or frozen PBMC involved no sorting. Donors were around 70 untreated early-stage non-small cell lung cancer patients. About this clonotype: Its target is unknown.

The study's findings and limits: In blood, ubiquitous expanded tumor TCRs appeared more at resection than follow-up.

Every individual TCR cDNA molecule carried its own unique molecular identifier, which allowed correction of PCR and sequencing errors. TCRdb reprocessed the 5' RACE reads via MiXCR and lists one record per CDR3 protein. Counted here are almost 75,000 distinct CDR3 sequences, less than 15% occurring once; the ten biggest clones make up about 7.1%. This receptor was obtained from a male donor with early-stage non-small cell lung cancer. The rearrangement joins TRBV19 to TRBJ1-2, with 11 bases matching TRBD1. Material: PBMCs, obtained at surgery. CDR3 region: CAVRTGGSYGYTF. The CDR3 nucleotides read TGTGCCGTTCGGACAGGGGGCAGCTATGGCTACACCTTC.